A single sample is the source of the 8 T cell receptor beta chains below, sequenced in a study of T cells in Graves' hyperthyroidism and ophthalmopathy. Amplified regions were TCR beta CDR3 sequences from RNA transcripts. A first-round RT-PCR of the TCR CDR3 used the HTBI primer set. TCRdb passed the multiplex PCR reads through MiXCR, listing each CDR3 protein once. The sample lists hundreds of thousands of distinct CDR3 sequences, over 40% occurring once. The sequencing input was peripheral blood or thyroid tissue (not recorded which). Source of these receptors: an adult man with Graves' disease, either hyperthyroidism or ophthalmopathy (not recorded which).

The chain couples TRBV10-3 to TRBJ2-5; TRBD1 might be the D (6 bases). Germline V gene data show CDR1 as ENHRY and CDR2 as SYGVKD. V lost 5 bases and J lost 9, with 22 bases in between. The CDR3 totals 15 residues. The CDR3 sequence: CAISSWTAEAWAQYF. CDR3 in DNA: TGTGCCATCAGTTCTTGGACAGCGGAGGCTTGGGCCCAGTACTTC.

Notes on this clonotype: This may stem from a read error, because a much larger clone lies one nucleotide away. This chain joins TRBV29-1 and TRBJ1-2; D is ambiguous. Germline V gene sequence: CDR1 SQVTM, CDR2 ANQGSEA. CDR3 length: 15 residues. Trimming removed 7 bases at V and 2 bases at J, with 20 bases between. CDR3 nucleotide sequence: TGCAGCGCCACCCGAACCGGCCGAGGAAACTATGGCTACACCTTC. Its translation: CSATRTGRGNYGYTF.

The genes are TRBV11-2 and TRBJ1-1; D is unclear. This CDR3 has 13 amino acids. Germline values: CDR1 SGHAT, CDR2 FQNNGV. Trimming removed 5 bases from V and 1 base from J, with 8 bases in between. CDR3 sequence reads: CASSNSWNTEAFF. In DNA form, the CDR3 reads TGTGCCAGCAGCAACAGCTGGAACACTGAAGCTTTCTTT.

This clonotype was observed a handful of times. The chain joins TRBV20-1 to TRBJ1-2, with 11 positions matching TRBD1. Germline CDR1 DFQATT, CDR2 SNEGSKA (reference sequence). The CDR3 runs to 14 residues. J lost 4 bases, V lost 6 bases, and 7 bases had no gene match. The CDR3 DNA reads as TGCAGTGCGTCGCCGGACAGGGGGCTCTATGGCTACACCTTC. As protein: CSASPDRGLYGYTF.

The genes are TRBV20-1 and TRBJ2-5; 7 nucleotides align to TRBD2. The CDR3 covers 14 residues. The germline V gene encodes CDR1 DFQATT and CDR2 SNEGSKA (reference sequence). The J segment lost 5 bases and the V segment lost 4 bases, leaving 10 bases of the junction unmatched. CDR3 coding DNA: TGCAGTGCTACCCCTAGCGGCGAAGGGGAGACCCAGTACTTC. It encodes CSATPSGEGETQYF.

Note on this clonotype: Because the CDR3's place on the DNA is in doubt, the DNA is left out and the CDR3 is given as listed by TCRdb. The chain recombines TRBV2 with TRBJ1-5. Germline CDR1 is SNHLY and CDR2 is FYNNEI. The CDR3 adds up to 17 amino acids, both ends counted. This CDR3 is CACSARGTWDSNQPQHF.

This clonotype came up a few times. This rearrangement joins TRBV12-3 or TRBV12-4 to TRBJ1-5; D is ambiguous. The CDR3 is 14 residues long. Trimming shortened V by 2 bases and J by 8 bases, and 13 bases separated the two germline ends. The CDR3 protein is CASSLFSSSKPQHF. The CDR3 bases are TGTGCCAGCAGTTTATTCAGTTCCTCCAAGCCCCAGCATTTT.

The chain uses TRBV7-2 and TRBJ1-1; D possibly corresponds to TRBD1 (5 bases). Germline CDR1 SGHTA, CDR2 FQGNSA. With 1 base removed from V and 3 bases from J, the gap between germline ends came to 18 bases. The CDR3 is made up of 17 amino acids. As DNA, the CDR3 is TGTGCCAGCAGCTTAGATCTTCCTGCAGGGTTGTACACTGAAGCTTTCTTT. It translates to CASSLDLPAGLYTEAFF.